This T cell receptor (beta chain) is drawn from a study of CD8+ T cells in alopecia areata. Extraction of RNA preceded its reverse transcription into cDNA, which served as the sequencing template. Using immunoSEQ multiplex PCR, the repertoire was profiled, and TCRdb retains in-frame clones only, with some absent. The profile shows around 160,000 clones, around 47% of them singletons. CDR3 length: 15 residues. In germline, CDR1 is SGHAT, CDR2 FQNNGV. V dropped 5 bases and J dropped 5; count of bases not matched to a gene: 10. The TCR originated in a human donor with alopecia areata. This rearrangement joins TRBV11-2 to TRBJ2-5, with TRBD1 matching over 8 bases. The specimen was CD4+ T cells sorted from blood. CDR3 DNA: TGTGCCAGCAGCCCCAGGACAGGGAGATCGGAGACCCAGTACTTC. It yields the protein CASSPRTGRSETQYF.